The clone carrying this TCR beta chain has a count of ten or more. The antigen is not known. The sample comes from a study of breast tumors, draining lymph nodes, adjacent tissues. TCRdb analysed the multiplex PCR reads with MiXCR anew, one entry per CDR3 protein. The sample carries about 200,000 distinct CDR3 sequences, roughly 31% recorded once. Study-wide results and caveats: Data fit most tumor T cells coming from lymph node, expanding in tumor. Luminal-like breast cancer showed significantly higher tumor–nontumor repertoire similarity than basal-like. Compared with lymph nodes, tumors were less diverse; compared with nontumor tissue, more. The lymph node origin of tumor T cells was framed as consistent with a hypothesis, not demonstrated.

The lymph nodes were axillary draining lymph nodes from breast cancer patients. There are 17 residues in the CDR3. V was clipped by 4 bases and J by 0 bases; unmatched bases: 9. CDR1 is SEHNR, CDR2 FQNEAQ, per germline (reference sequence). The chain is built from TRBV7-9 and TRBJ2-1, with 7 positions matching TRBD2. This TCR was recovered from a female donor with breast cancer. Some clones in this sample may be carry-over from other donors' samples. Sequences were obtained from axillary lymph node tissue. In DNA, the CDR3 is TGTGCCAGCAGCTCTTTAGGGGCGGGGGACTCCTACAATGAGCAGTTCTTC. Its translation: CASSSLGAGDSYNEQFF.